A single T cell receptor beta chain is shown here with its context. The source of the sample is a study of radiotherapy plus CTLA-4 blockade in lung cancer. Background on the study: Overall, 18% of patients showed an objective response, while approximately 30% attained disease control.

Clones were sequenced by immunoSEQ multiplex PCR, and TCRdb holds only the in-frame ones, with some missing. The sample includes approximately 94,000 clones, around 84% of them seen just once. Lung cancer patients with chemo-refractory metastatic non-small-cell disease were given focal radiation plus CTLA-4 blockade with ipilimumab. This TCR derives from a human donor with non-small cell lung cancer that progressed on radiotherapy plus ipilimumab. The source was peripheral blood, collected from a patient treated with radiotherapy plus ipilimumab.

The CDR3, as DNA: TGCAGTCCCAAGGAGTCAGGCTACACCTTC. Translating it yields CSPKESGYTF. The chain carries TRBV20-1 and TRBJ1-2; no firm D call. CDR3 length: 10 amino acids. Germline lookup yields CDR1 DFQATT and CDR2 SNEGSKA (reference sequence). The V end lost 8 bases, the J end lost 8 bases, and 12 bases lay between the germline ends.